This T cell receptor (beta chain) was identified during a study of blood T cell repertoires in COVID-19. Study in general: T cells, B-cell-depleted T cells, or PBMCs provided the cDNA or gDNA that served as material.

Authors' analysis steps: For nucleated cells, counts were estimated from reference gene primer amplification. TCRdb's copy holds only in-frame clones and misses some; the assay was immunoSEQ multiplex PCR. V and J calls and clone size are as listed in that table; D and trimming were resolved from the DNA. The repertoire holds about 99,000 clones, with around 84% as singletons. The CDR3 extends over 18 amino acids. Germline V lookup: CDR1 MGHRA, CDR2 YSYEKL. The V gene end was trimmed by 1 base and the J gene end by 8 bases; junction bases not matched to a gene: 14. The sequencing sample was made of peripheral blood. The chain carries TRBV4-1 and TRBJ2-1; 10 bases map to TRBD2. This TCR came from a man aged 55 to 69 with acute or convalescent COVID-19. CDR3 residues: CASSQATPQSGRAHEQFF. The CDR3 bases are TGCGCCAGCAGCCAAGCAACACCCCAGAGCGGGAGGGCCCATGAGCAGTTCTTC.